The TCR beta chain under discussion was sequenced for a study of shared clonotypes between healthy human individuals. Study results and caveats: Shared clonotypes across all four donors exceeded non-shared ones in generation probability. Collection of samples was limited to blood; tissue repertoires likely differ.

The CDR3 is 14 residues long. Germline loops: CDR1 LNHNV, CDR2 YYDKDF (reference sequence). V lost 0 bases and J lost 9, with 13 bases in between. Measured with immunoSEQ multiplex PCR; TCRdb has only the in-frame clones, and not every one. The table records hundreds of thousands of clones, about 74% of them present only once. In this sample, this clone turned up once. Its cognate antigen is unknown. The origin of this receptor is a woman younger than 45 in good health. The rearrangement joins TRBV15 to TRBJ2-3, with D perhaps matching TRBD2 (6 bases). Sequencing was performed on memory CD4+ T cells sorted from blood. The subset is: CD45RA-negative fraction. CDR3 sequence: CATSRDLMGGTQYF. The CDR3 DNA follows: TGTGCCACCAGCAGAGATCTCATGGGAGGAACGCAGTATTTT.